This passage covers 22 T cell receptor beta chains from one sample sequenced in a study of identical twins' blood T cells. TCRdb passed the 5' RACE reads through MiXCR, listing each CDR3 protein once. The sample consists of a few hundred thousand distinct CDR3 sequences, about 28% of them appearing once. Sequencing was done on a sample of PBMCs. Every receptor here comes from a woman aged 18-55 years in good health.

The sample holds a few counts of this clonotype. The CDR3 coding sequence is TGTGCCAGCAGCTTCTCGCACGGGGAGCTGTTTTTT. Translated, it gives CASSFSHGELFF. The chain links TRBV7-9 to TRBJ2-2; D unclear. The V gene's germline CDR1 is SEHNR and CDR2 FQNEAQ (reference sequence). The CDR3 runs 12 residues. V gave up 3 bases and J gave up 7 bases, with 6 bases separating them.

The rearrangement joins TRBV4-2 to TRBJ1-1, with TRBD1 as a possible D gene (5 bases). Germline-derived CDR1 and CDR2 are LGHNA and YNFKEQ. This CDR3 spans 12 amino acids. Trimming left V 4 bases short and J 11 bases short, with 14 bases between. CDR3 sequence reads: CASSRPGKGAFF. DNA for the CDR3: TGTGCCAGCAGCCGACCGGGGAAGGGGGCTTTCTTT.

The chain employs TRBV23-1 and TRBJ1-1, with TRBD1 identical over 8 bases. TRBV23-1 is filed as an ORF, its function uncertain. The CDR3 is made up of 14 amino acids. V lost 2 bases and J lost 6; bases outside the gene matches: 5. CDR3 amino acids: CASSQTKTGAEAFF. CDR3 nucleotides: TGCGCCAGCAGTCAAACTAAGACAGGGGCTGAAGCTTTCTTT.

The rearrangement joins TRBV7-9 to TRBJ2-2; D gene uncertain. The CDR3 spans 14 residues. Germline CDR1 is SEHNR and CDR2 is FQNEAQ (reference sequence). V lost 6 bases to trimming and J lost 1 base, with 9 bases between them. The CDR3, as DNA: TGTGCCAGCAGAAACGACGAGAACACCGGGGAGCTGTTTTTT. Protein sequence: CASRNDENTGELFF.

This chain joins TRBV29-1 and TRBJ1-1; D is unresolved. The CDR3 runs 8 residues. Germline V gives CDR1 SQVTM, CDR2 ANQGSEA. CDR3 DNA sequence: TGCAGGGCCTCTGAAGCTTTCTTT. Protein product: CRASEAFF.

The CDR3 DNA sequence: TGTGCCAGTCGACAGGGAATTGACGGCTACACCTTC. This encodes CASRQGIDGYTF. J is TRBJ1-2 and V is TRBV11-2; 7 positions agree with TRBD1. Germline CDR1 is SGHAT and CDR2 is FQNNGV. V gave up 9 bases and J gave up 8 bases; unmatched junction bases: 9. The CDR3 extends over 12 amino acids.

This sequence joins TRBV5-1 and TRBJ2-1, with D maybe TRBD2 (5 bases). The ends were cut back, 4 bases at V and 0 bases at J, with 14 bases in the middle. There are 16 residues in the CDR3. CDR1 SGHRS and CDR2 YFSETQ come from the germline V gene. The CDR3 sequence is CASSIQRTSSYNEQFF. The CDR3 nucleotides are TGCGCCAGCAGCATTCAGCGGACGAGCTCCTACAATGAGCAGTTCTTC.

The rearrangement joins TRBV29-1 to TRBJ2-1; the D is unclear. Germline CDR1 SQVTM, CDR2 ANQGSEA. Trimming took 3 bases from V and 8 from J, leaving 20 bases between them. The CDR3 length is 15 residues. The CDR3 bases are TGCAGCGTTGAGGATATCCGAATTAGCAACTATGAGCAGTTCTTC. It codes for CSVEDIRISNYEQFF.

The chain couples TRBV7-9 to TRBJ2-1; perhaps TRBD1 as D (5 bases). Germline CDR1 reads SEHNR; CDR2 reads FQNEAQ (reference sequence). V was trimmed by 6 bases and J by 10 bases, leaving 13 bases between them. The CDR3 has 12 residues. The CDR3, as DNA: TGTGCCAGCAGGGAATCAGGGAAAGAGCAGTTCTTC. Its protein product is CASRESGKEQFF.

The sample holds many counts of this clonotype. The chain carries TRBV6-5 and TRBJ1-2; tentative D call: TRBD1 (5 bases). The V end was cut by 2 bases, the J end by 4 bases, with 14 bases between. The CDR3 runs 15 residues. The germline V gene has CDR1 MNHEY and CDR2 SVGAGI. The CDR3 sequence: CASSYGAQSPYGYTF. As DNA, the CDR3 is TGTGCCAGCAGTTACGGGGCCCAAAGCCCCTATGGCTACACCTTC.

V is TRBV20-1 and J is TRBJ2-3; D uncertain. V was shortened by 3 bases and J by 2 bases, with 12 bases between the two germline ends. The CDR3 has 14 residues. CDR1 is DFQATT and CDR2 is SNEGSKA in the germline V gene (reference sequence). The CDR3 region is CSASEGAITDTQYF. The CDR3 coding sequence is TGCAGTGCTAGTGAAGGTGCGATCACAGATACGCAGTATTTT.

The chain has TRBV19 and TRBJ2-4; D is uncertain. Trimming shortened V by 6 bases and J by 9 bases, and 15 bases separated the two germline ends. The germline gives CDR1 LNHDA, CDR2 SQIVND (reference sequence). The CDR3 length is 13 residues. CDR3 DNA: TGTGCCAGTAGATCCTTGCTATCGGGCATTCAGTACTTC. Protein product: CASRSLLSGIQYF.

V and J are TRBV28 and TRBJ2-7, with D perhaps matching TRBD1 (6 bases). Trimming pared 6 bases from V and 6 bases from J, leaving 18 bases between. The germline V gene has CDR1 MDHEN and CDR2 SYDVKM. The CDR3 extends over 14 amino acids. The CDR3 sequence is CASSLGHGKAEQYF. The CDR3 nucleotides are TGTGCCAGCAGCTTGGGACACGGGAAGGCCGAGCAGTACTTC. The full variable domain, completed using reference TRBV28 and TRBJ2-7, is DVKVTQSSRYLVKRTGEKVFLECVQDMDHENMFWYRQDPGLGLRLIYFSYDVKMKEKGDIPEGYSVSREKKERFSLILESASTNQTSMYLCASSLGHGKAEQYFGPGTRLTVT.

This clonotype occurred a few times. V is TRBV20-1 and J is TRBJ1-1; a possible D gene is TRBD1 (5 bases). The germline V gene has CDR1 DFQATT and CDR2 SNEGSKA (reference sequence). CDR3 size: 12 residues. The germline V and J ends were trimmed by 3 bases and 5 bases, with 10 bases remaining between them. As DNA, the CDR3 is TGCAGTGCTAGGGCGGGACCGACTGAAGCTTTCTTT. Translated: CSARAGPTEAFF.

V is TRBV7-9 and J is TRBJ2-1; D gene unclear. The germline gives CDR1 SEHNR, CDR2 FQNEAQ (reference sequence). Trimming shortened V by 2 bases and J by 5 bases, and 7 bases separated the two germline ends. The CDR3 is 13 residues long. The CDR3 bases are TGTGCCAGCAGCTTAACGGCGAACAATGAGCAGTTCTTC. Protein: CASSLTANNEQFF. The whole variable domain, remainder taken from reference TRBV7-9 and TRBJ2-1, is DTGVSQNPRHKITKRGQNVTFRCDPISEHNRLYWYRQTLGQGPEFLTYFQNEAQLEKSRLLSDRFSAERPKGSFSTLEIQRTEQGDSAMYLCASSLTANNEQFFGPGTRLTVL.

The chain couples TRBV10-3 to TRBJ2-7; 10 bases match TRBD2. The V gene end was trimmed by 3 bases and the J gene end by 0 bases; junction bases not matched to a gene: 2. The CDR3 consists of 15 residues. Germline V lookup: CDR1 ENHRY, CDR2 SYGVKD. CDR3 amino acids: CAISDSGRSSYEQYF. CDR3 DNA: TGTGCCATCAGTGATAGCGGGAGGAGCTCCTACGAGCAGTACTTC.

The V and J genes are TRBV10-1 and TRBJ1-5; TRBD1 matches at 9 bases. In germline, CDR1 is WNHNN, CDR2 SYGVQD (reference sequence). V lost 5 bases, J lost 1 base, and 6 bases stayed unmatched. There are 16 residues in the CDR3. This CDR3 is CASSYGQGPSNQPQHF. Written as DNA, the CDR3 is TGCGCCAGCAGTTACGGACAGGGGCCAAGCAATCAGCCCCAGCATTTT.

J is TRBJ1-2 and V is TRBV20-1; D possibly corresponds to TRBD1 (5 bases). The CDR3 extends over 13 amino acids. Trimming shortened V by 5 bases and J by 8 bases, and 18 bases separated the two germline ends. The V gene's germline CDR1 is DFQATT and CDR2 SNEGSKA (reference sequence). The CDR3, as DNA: TGCAGTGCTTTCAAGGGGTGGATGAGAGGCTACACCTTC. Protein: CSAFKGWMRGYTF.

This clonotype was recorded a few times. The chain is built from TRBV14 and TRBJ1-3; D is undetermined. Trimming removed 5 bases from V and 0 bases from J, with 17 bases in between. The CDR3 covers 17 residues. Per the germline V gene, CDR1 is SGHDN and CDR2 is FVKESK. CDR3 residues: CASSEGRRVYSGNTIYF. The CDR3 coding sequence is TGTGCCAGCAGCGAAGGGCGACGGGTTTACTCTGGAAACACCATATATTTT.

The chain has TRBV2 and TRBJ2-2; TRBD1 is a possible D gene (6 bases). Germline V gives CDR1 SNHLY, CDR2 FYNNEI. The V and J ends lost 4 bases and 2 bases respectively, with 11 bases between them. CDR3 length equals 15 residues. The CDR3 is CASSGQASNTGELFF. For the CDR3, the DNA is TGTGCCAGCAGTGGACAGGCCTCCAACACCGGGGAGCTGTTTTTT.

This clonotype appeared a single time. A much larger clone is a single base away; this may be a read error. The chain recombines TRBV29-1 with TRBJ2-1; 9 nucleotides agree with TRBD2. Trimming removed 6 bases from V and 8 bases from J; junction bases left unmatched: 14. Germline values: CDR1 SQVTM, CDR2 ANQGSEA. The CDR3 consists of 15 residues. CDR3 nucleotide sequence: TGCAGCGTAAGACGACTAGCGGAACACAACGATGAGCAGTTCTTC. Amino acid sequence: CSVRRLAEHNDEQFF.

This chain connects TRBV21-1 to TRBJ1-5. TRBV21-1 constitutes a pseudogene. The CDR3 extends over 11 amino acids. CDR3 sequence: CASSRSETQHF. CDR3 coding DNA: TGTGCCAGCAGCAGGAGTGAGACCCAGCATTTT.